A single sample gave rise to the 6 T cell receptor beta chains below, sequenced in a study of regulatory T cells in long-lasting Graves disease. HTBI primers from iRepertoire and Arm-PCR of CDR3 regions yielded the TCR beta libraries. TCRdb reprocessed the multiplex PCR reads with MiXCR, giving one entry per CDR3 protein. Of roughly 450,000 distinct CDR3 sequences in the sample, around a quarter are singletons; the top ten hold roughly 28%. The time point was: persistent/refractory GD, antithyroid drugs over 5 years with positive TRAb. Making the TCR library involved RNA that had been extracted from PBMCs. Sequences were derived from peripheral blood mononuclear cells (PBMCs), sampled when the disease was refractory, from a patient treated with antithyroid drugs. These receptors were collected from a female donor with Graves disease.

This clonotype was counted a single time. This sequence may be a read error, since a much larger clone differs from it by one base. The rearrangement joins TRBV15 to TRBJ1-2; D is ambiguous. This CDR3 contains 16 residues. Germline CDR1 and CDR2: LNHNV and YYDKDF (reference sequence). The CDR3 region is CATSGDQSKVFGGYTF. The CDR3 DNA reads as TGTGCCACCAGCGGAGATCAGAGTAAGGTGTTTGGGGGCTACACCTTC.

The rearrangement links TRBV11-1 to TRBJ2-1; D remains ambiguous. Trimming cost V 6 bases and J 4 bases, with 10 bases left between them. Germline V gives CDR1 SGHAT, CDR2 FQDESV (reference sequence). The CDR3 spans 13 residues. CDR3 sequence (DNA): TGTGCCAGCAGGGGATCCAATTACAATGAGCAGTTCTTC. Amino acid sequence: CASRGSNYNEQFF.

To note about this clonotype: A much larger clone differs by one base, so this may be a read error. The V call is TRBV2, the J call TRBJ2-2; 7 bases are a match to TRBD1. The germline V gene encodes CDR1 SNHLY and CDR2 FYNNEI. The CDR3 totals 14 residues. V trimming: 7 bases; J trimming: 1 base; junction bases outside the gene matches: 3. The CDR3 region is CASTGTVNTGELFF. Written as DNA, the CDR3 is TGTGCCAGCACAGGGACAGTGAACACCGGGGAGCTGTTTTTT. The entire variable domain, with the rest obtained from reference TRBV2 and TRBJ2-2, is as follows: EPEVTQTPSHQVTQMGQEVILRCVPISNHLYFYWYRQILGQKVEFLVSFYNNEISEKSEIFDDQFSVERPDGSNFTLKIRSTKLEDSAMYFCASTGTVNTGELFFGEGSRLTVL.

J is TRBJ1-5 and V is TRBV7-9; 10 nucleotides match TRBD1. This CDR3 region has 17 residues. CDR1 and CDR2 (germline): SEHNR, FQNEAQ (reference sequence). Losses at the gene ends were 3 bases for V and 2 bases for J; bases not matched to a gene: 7. The CDR3 spells CASSFSPGTGGNQPQHF. For the CDR3, the DNA is TGTGCCAGCAGCTTCTCACCCGGGACAGGGGGCAATCAGCCCCAGCATTTT.

This clonotype was seen more than once but under ten times. The rearrangement links TRBV30 to TRBJ2-7; D might be TRBD1 or TRBD2, each matching 5 bases. Germline CDR1 GTSNPN, CDR2 SVGIG (reference sequence). Trimming stripped 3 bases from V and 0 bases from J, with 18 bases between. The CDR3 totals 16 residues. The DNA of the CDR3 is TGTGCCTGGAGCGACGGGACGGAAAGGAGCTCCTACGAGCAGTACTTC. Its translation is CAWSDGTERSSYEQYF.

The chain combines TRBV7-9 with TRBJ1-1; TRBD1 might be the D (5 bases). CDR1 and CDR2 from the germline V gene are SEHNR and FQNEAQ (reference sequence). Trimming removed 7 bases from V and 1 base from J, with 22 bases in between. The CDR3 runs 17 residues. The CDR3 DNA follows: TGTGCCAGCATCTACATTGGGGGGGAAAATGGGAACACTGAAGCTTTCTTT. It encodes CASIYIGGENGNTEAFF.